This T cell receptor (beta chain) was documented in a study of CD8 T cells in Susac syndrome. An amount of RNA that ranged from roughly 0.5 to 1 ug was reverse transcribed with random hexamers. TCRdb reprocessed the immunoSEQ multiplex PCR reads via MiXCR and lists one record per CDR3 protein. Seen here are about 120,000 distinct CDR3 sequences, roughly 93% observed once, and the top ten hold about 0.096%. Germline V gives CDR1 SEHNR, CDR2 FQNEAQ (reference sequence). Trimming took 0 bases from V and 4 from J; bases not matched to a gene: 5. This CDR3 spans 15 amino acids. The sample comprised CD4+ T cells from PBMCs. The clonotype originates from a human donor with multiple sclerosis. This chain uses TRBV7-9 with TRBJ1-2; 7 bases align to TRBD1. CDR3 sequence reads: CASSLAPGTAYGYTF. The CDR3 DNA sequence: TGTGCCAGCAGCTTAGCTCCCGGGACAGCCTATGGCTACACCTTC.